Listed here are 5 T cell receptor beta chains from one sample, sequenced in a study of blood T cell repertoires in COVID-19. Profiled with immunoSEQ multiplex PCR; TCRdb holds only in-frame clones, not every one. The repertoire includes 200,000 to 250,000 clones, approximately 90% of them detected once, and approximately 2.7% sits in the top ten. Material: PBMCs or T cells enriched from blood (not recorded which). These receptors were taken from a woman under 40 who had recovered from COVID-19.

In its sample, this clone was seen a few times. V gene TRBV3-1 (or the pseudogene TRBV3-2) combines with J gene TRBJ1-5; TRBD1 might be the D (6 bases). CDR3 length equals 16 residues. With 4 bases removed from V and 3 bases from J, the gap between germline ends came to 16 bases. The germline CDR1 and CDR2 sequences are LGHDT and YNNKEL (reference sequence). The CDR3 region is CASSPAPDRSNQPQHF. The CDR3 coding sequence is TGTGCCAGCAGCCCCGCCCCTGACAGGTCCAATCAGCCCCAGCATTTT.

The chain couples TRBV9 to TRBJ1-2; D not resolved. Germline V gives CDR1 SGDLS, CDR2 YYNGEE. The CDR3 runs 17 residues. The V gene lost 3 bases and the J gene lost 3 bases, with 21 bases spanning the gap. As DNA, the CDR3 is TGTGCCAGCAGCGCCCGACTAAACGGGGTCGTGGACTATGGCTACACCTTC. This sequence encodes CASSARLNGVVDYGYTF.

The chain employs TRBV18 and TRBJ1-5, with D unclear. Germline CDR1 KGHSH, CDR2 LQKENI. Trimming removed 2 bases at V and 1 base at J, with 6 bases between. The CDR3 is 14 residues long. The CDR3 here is CASSPVQSNQPQHF. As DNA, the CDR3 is TGTGCCAGCTCACCAGTACAGAGCAATCAGCCCCAGCATTTT.

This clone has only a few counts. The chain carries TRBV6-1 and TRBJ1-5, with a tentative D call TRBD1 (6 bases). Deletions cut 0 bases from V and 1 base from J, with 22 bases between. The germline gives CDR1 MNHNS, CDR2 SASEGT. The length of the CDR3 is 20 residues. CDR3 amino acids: CASSEAFFMDRLASNQPQHF. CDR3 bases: TGTGCCAGCAGTGAAGCTTTTTTCATGGACAGACTTGCGAGCAATCAGCCCCAGCATTTT.

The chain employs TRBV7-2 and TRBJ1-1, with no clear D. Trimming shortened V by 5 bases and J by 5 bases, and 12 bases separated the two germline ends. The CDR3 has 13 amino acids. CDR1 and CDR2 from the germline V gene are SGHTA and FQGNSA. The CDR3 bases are TGTGCCAGCAGCACTAGCATAGGTACTGAAGCTTTCTTT. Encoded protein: CASSTSIGTEAFF.